One sample yielded the 25 T cell receptor beta chains listed below, sequenced in a study of shared clonotypes between healthy human individuals (dated by TCRdb to the early 2020s). Library preparation used the immunoSEQ multiplex PCR assay. TCRdb took over this immuneACCESS table, retaining in-frame rearrangements with V and J assigned. Such tables are incomplete; in checked studies, under half of the missing clones stem from an unresolved V gene, and the remainder is unexplained. The table for this sample lists 950,000 to 1,100,000 clones; about 75% of them were counted only once. The ten largest clones take up roughly 1.5% of the sample. The sequencing sample was made of memory CD4+ T cells sorted from blood. According to the study, the label for this sample's cell subset or site signals: CD45RA-negative fraction. The receptors were gathered from a man aged 18 to 29 in good health.

The V and J genes are TRBV9 and TRBJ2-2; TRBD2 matches at 8 bases. The germline CDR1 and CDR2 sequences are SGDLS and YYNGEE. This CDR3 spans 14 amino acids. Trimming took 5 bases from V and 7 from J; bases not matched to a gene: 7. CDR3 coding DNA: TGTGCCAGCAGTAAGAGCGGGAGAGTCGGGGAGCTGTTTTTT. Translating it yields CASSKSGRVGELFF.

The genes are TRBV6-1 and TRBJ2-2, with 10 nucleotides matching TRBD2. Germline lookup yields CDR1 MNHNS and CDR2 SASEGT. The V gene end was trimmed by 6 bases and the J gene end by 7 bases; junction bases not matched to a gene: 5. The CDR3 has 14 residues. In nucleotides, the CDR3 is TGTGCCAGCAGAGCTAGCGGGAGTATCGGGGAGCTGTTTTTT. It encodes CASRASGSIGELFF.

The chain is built from TRBV6-1 and TRBJ2-7; the match to TRBD1 covers 11 bases. Germline trimming cut 4 bases from V and 3 bases from J; bases unmatched to any gene: 2. This CDR3 is built from 14 residues. Germline V gene sequence: CDR1 MNHNS, CDR2 SASEGT. The CDR3 is CASSAGQGGYEQYF. The CDR3 nucleotides are TGTGCCAGCAGTGCGGGACAGGGGGGCTACGAGCAGTACTTC.

This clone was counted ten times or more. This chain joins TRBV4-1 and TRBJ2-1; D unresolved. Trimming took 1 base from V and 5 from J, leaving 12 bases between them. CDR3 length equals 15 residues. Per the germline V gene, CDR1 is MGHRA and CDR2 is YSYEKL. The CDR3 sequence is CASSQGEVPNNEQFF. The CDR3 DNA follows: TGCGCCAGCAGCCAAGGCGAGGTCCCTAACAATGAGCAGTTCTTC.

This clone has only one observation. This rearrangement joins TRBV11-3 to TRBJ1-6; D is perhaps TRBD1 (5 bases). CDR1 is SGHNT and CDR2 is YENEEA in the germline V gene. The CDR3 runs to 14 residues. The germline V and J ends were trimmed by 5 bases and 2 bases, with 7 bases remaining between them. The CDR3 loop is CASSKGTYNSPLHF. DNA of the CDR3: TGTGCCAGCAGCAAGGGGACCTATAATTCACCCCTCCACTTT.

The V gene is TRBV21-1, the J gene TRBJ2-1. TRBV21-1 is tagged as a pseudogene. The CDR3 length is 19 residues. The CDR3 DNA is TGTGCCAGCAGCACCCTCTTCTCGCTTGAGGGGGGAAGATACAATGAGCAGTTCTTC. It translates to CASSTLFSLEGGRYNEQFF.

V gene TRBV6-5 combines with J gene TRBJ2-6; D possibly corresponds to TRBD2 (6 bases). The CDR3 has 16 residues. Per the germline V gene, CDR1 is MNHEY and CDR2 is SVGAGI. Trimming pared 2 bases from V and 1 base from J, leaving 9 bases between. CDR3 residues: CASSYRGTSGANVLTF. The CDR3 region has the DNA TGTGCCAGCAGTTACCGCGGGACGTCTGGGGCCAACGTCCTGACTTTC.

Only a few counts were recorded for this clone. The rearrangement uses TRBV30 and TRBJ1-4; possible D gene TRBD1, 5 bases. This CDR3 spans 10 amino acids. Trimming removed 6 bases at V and 8 bases at J, with 7 bases between. Germline lookup yields CDR1 GTSNPN and CDR2 SVGIG (reference sequence). CDR3 nucleotide sequence: TGTGCCTGTGGGGGAGAAAAACTGTTTTTT. This codes for CACGGEKLFF. Using reference TRBV30 and TRBJ1-4 for the parts outside the CDR3, the full variable domain is SQTIHQWPATLVQPVGSPLSLECTVEGTSNPNLYWYRQAAGRGLQLLFYSVGIGQISSEVPQNLSASRPQDRQFILSSKKLLLSDSGFYLCACGGEKLFFGSGTQLSVL.

The chain employs TRBV2 and TRBJ2-3; D remains unclear. The CDR3 has 14 amino acids. V was pared by 6 bases and J by 0 bases, with 10 bases between. Germline-derived CDR1 and CDR2 are SNHLY and FYNNEI. CDR3 DNA sequence: TGTGCCAGCAGGCAACGGGTCAGCACAGATACGCAGTATTTT. As protein: CASRQRVSTDTQYF.

This rearrangement joins TRBV7-9 to TRBJ2-4; D is tentatively TRBD1 or TRBD2 (5 bases each). This CDR3 contains 16 residues. Germline CDR1 and CDR2: SEHNR and FQNEAQ (reference sequence). Deletions cut 3 bases from V and 5 bases from J, with 17 bases between. The CDR3 reads CASSLSGAGLQNIQYF. The CDR3 DNA is TGTGCCAGCAGCTTGTCCGGGGCAGGCCTCCAAAACATTCAGTACTTC.

This clone was observed at least ten times. This chain connects TRBV6-5 to TRBJ1-4; D unresolved. The V end lost 8 bases, the J end lost 2 bases, and 12 bases lay between the germline ends. The CDR3 length is 14 residues. Germline V gene data show CDR1 as MNHEY and CDR2 as SVGAGI. CDR3 nucleotide sequence: TGTGCCAGCCGCCTGGATGGGACTAATGAAAAACTGTTTTTT. This gives the protein CASRLDGTNEKLFF.

The J gene is TRBJ2-3, the V gene TRBV9; D is unresolved. The CDR3 consists of 13 residues. V lost 4 bases and J 0 bases, leaving 6 bases between the germline ends. Germline CDR1 reads SGDLS; CDR2 reads YYNGEE. The CDR3 loop is CASSPTSTDTQYF. CDR3 sequence (DNA): TGTGCCAGCAGCCCCACTAGCACAGATACGCAGTATTTT. Together with reference TRBV9 and TRBJ2-3, the CDR3 gives the full variable domain: DSGVTQTPKHLITATGQRVTLRCSPRSGDLSVYWYQQSLDQGLQFLIQYYNGEERAKGNILERFSAQQFPDLHSELNLSSLELGDSALYFCASSPTSTDTQYFGPGTRLTVL.

J is TRBJ2-7 and V is TRBV18; the D gene could be TRBD1 or TRBD2 (5 bases each). This CDR3 contains 15 residues. Trimming left V 3 bases short and J 0 bases short, with 12 bases between. In germline, CDR1 is KGHSH, CDR2 LQKENI. CDR3 region: CASSPARGYSYEQYF. In DNA, the CDR3 is TGTGCCAGCTCACCTGCCCGGGGCTACTCCTACGAGCAGTACTTC.

This clone was counted at least ten times. The V gene is TRBV9, the J gene TRBJ1-2; no firm D call. Trimming took off 3 bases at V and 1 base at J, with 7 bases between the two ends. Germline V gene sequence: CDR1 SGDLS, CDR2 YYNGEE. The CDR3 sequence is 13 residues long. DNA for the CDR3: TGTGCCAGCAGCGGGGGTTTTAACTATGGCTACACCTTC. Its translation: CASSGGFNYGYTF.

The chain joins TRBV28 to TRBJ2-2; D is undetermined. The germline V gene has CDR1 MDHEN and CDR2 SYDVKM. The CDR3 has 12 amino acids. The germline V and J ends were trimmed by 5 bases and 9 bases, with 10 bases remaining between them. DNA for the CDR3: TGTGCCAGCAGTAGCGACCGGTGGGAGCTGTTTTTT. This encodes CASSSDRWELFF.

The table lists this clone with a few counts. The V call is TRBV28, the J call TRBJ1-4, with unresolved D. The V end lost 5 bases, the J end lost 0 bases, and 13 bases lay between the germline ends. The germline V gene encodes CDR1 MDHEN and CDR2 SYDVKM. This CDR3 comprises 16 residues. The CDR3 nucleotides are TGTGCCAGCAGTCCGTCGGACTTTGCAACTAATGAAAAACTGTTTTTT. Protein sequence: CASSPSDFATNEKLFF.

The chain combines TRBV29-1 with TRBJ1-2, with 8 bases aligning to TRBD1. The CDR3 has 13 amino acids. Per germline, CDR1 SQVTM and CDR2 ANQGSEA. J lost 2 bases, V lost 5 bases, and 4 bases had no gene match. CDR3 coding DNA: TGCAGCGTTAGGCCAGGGGGCAACTATGGCTACACCTTC. It translates to CSVRPGGNYGYTF.

This clone turned up a few times. The CDR3 loop is CASSLGLESSYNEQFF. The CDR3 region has the DNA TGTGCCAGCAGCTTGGGACTAGAGAGCTCCTACAATGAGCAGTTCTTC. The J gene is TRBJ2-1, the V gene TRBV5-4; TRBD2 might be the D (6 bases). CDR1 is SGHNT, CDR2 YYREEE, per germline (reference sequence). This CDR3 has 16 amino acids. Trimming removed 0 bases at V and 0 bases at J, with 10 bases between. The variable domain in full, completed from reference TRBV5-4 and TRBJ2-1, reads ETGVTQSPTHLIKTRGQQVTLRCSSQSGHNTVSWYQQALGQGPQFIFQYYREEENGRGNFPPRFSGLQFPNYSSELNVNALELDDSALYLCASSLGLESSYNEQFFGPGTRLTVL.

This clone was recorded a few times. The chain is built from TRBV2 and TRBJ2-7; 9 nucleotides line up with TRBD1. Germline V gives CDR1 SNHLY, CDR2 FYNNEI. Trimming at V came to 7 bases and at J to 4 bases, leaving 14 bases not matched to a gene. The CDR3 extends over 16 amino acids. CDR3 loop: CASTPPSGQGSYEQYF. The CDR3 nucleotides are TGTGCCAGCACCCCACCCTCGGGACAGGGATCTTACGAGCAGTACTTC.

The chain combines TRBV5-1 with TRBJ2-5; D assignment may be TRBD1 or TRBD2 (6 bases each). This CDR3 is built from 17 residues. V was shortened by 0 bases and J by 2 bases, with 17 bases between the two germline ends. Germline assignment: CDR1 SGHRS and CDR2 YFSETQ. CDR3 in amino acids: CASSLGPSGGGQETQYF. The CDR3 coding sequence is TGCGCCAGCAGCTTGGGACCCTCCGGGGGCGGGCAAGAGACCCAGTACTTC.

Here the CDR3 DNA reads TGTGCCACCGCCCTAGCGGGGCCCTCCAATGAGCAGTTCTTC. Translating gives CATALAGPSNEQFF. V is TRBV7-8 and J is TRBJ2-1; 9 bases map to TRBD2. The trim removed 10 bases at V and 6 bases at J, leaving 10 bases unmatched. The CDR3 contains 14 residues. Germline CDR1 is SGHVS and CDR2 is FQNEAQ.

The V and J genes are TRBV28 and TRBJ1-3, with 7 positions matching TRBD1. The CDR3 sequence is 19 residues long. The germline V gene encodes CDR1 MDHEN and CDR2 SYDVKM. Trimming at V came to 3 bases and at J to 0 bases, leaving 14 bases not matched to a gene. The CDR3 DNA sequence: TGTGCCAGCAGTTTGGTGCAGTCAGGGGGTGGCTACTCTGGAAACACCATATATTTT. Translating it yields CASSLVQSGGGYSGNTIYF.

This clone occurred once. The V and J genes are TRBV2 and TRBJ2-5; D uncertain. The germline V and J ends were trimmed by 3 bases and 5 bases, with 4 bases remaining between them. Germline CDR1 and CDR2: SNHLY and FYNNEI. The length of the CDR3 is 11 residues. The CDR3 here is CASSEIETQYF. CDR3 sequence (DNA): TGTGCCAGCAGTGAGATCGAGACCCAGTACTTC. The whole variable domain, remainder taken from reference TRBV2 and TRBJ2-5, is EPEVTQTPSHQVTQMGQEVILRCVPISNHLYFYWYRQILGQKVEFLVSFYNNEISEKSEIFDDQFSVERPDGSNFTLKIRSTKLEDSAMYFCASSEIETQYFGPGTRLLVL.

The chain links TRBV18 to TRBJ2-2, with TRBD2 matching over 13 bases. Germline V gene lookup returns CDR1 KGHSH and CDR2 LQKENI. The ends lost 0 bases at V and 4 bases at J; junction bases unmatched: 2. This CDR3 has 17 residues. The CDR3 loop is CASSPPGLAGPTGELFF. The DNA for the CDR3 is TGTGCCAGCTCACCACCGGGACTAGCGGGACCCACCGGGGAGCTGTTTTTT.

The J gene is TRBJ2-5, the V gene TRBV14, with 7 bases lining up with TRBD2. J lost 2 bases, V lost 4 bases, and 7 bases had no gene match. Germline CDR1 is SGHDN and CDR2 is FVKESK. This CDR3 has 15 amino acids. CDR3 DNA: TGTGCCAGCAGCCCCCGCGGGAGTTGGCAAGAGACCCAGTACTTC. This sequence encodes CASSPRGSWQETQYF.